This entry describes one T cell receptor (beta chain). Its antigen target is currently unknown. Base qualities are not recorded, but no much larger clone differs from it by a single base. The donors were 40 or so Caucasian individuals from Russia, aged roughly 6 to 90 years, who were systemically healthy. Each donor gave ten milliliters of peripheral blood, drawn into EDTA-treated Vacutainer tubes. Ficoll-Paque density-gradient centrifugation was used to isolate PBMCs, with at least 6.5 million obtained per sample. Total RNA, at least 6 micrograms per sample, was extracted from PBMCs with Trizol reagent. For every donor, flow cytometry on a PBMC aliquot measured the percentage of naive CD45RAhigh/CD27high T cells. These data belong to a study of blood T cells in healthy people across ages (dated by TCRdb to about 2015). As for the study more broadly: In model experiments, template switching captured roughly one uniquely barcoded TCR beta cDNA molecule for every two T cells. The donors were split into four age groups: young (average 16 years), middle-aged (39), aged (about 56) and long-lived (approximately 80). The study measured age-related changes in TCR beta repertoire diversity using deep sequencing normalized with unique cDNA molecular identifiers. Using the same blood draw, the study looked at two additional independent replicas of 1 million unique cDNA reads for two donors, one aged 18 to 30 and the other aged 80 or older. To avoid experimental bias, donors of different ages were distributed randomly across sequencing lanes.

The library was produced with 5' RACE. Sequencing instrument: Illumina HiSeq 2500. A second PCR of about 6 to 11 cycles was performed with a sample-barcoded 5' primer and a J-beta primer mix. A template-switch 5' adaptor carrying 12 random nucleotides introduced a unique molecular identifier onto each TCR beta cDNA molecule. Each sample yielded at least 2.5 million CDR3-containing paired-end reads. First-strand cDNA synthesis was performed from all RNA using the Mint cDNA synthesis kit, with priming by a TRBC-specific oligonucleotide. After uracil-DNA glycosylase treatment, a first 18-cycle PCR used universal primers M1SS and BC2_uni_R on all cDNA. Per the source publication's procedure: For normalization, 1 million high-quality reads were randomly selected from each sample, with every read carrying a distinct molecular identifier. Reads with shared molecular identifiers were discarded instead of being binned into consensus sequences. CDR3 identification, clonotype clustering and error correction used MiTCR with a Q25 quality threshold and the strictest error-elimination algorithm. A nonparametric unseen species model with Euler transformation was used to estimate a lower bound on total TCR beta diversity. TCRdb reworked the public reads: Q25 trimming with fastp, MiXCR clone assembly, productive beta chains retained. CDR3 protein duplicates are merged, each entry listing the most common genes and DNA. TCRdb's processing, not the study's, gives the V and J calls here. The sample includes 890,000 or so distinct CDR3 sequences, with less than 80% observed a single time. Together, the top ten hold around 30% of the sample.

Study-wide findings and limitations: Estimates of total diversity based on one million sequenced T cells were considered lower bounds and underestimates. A strong correlation was found between observed TCR beta diversity and the percentage of naive T cells measured by flow cytometry. Compared with the aged group, the long-lived group had more naive CD4+ T cells, fewer expanded clones and increased TCR diversity, a pattern suggesting age selection. Because the CMV infection status of the donors was unknown, age-related changes in expanded clonotypes may potentially have been confounded. Bulk unsorted PBMC profiling prevented conclusive comparison of naive and antigen-experienced compartments. As age increased, observed TCR beta diversity per million T cells dropped in a roughly linear way, and a significant reduction was already evident by age around 41.

Material for sequencing was blood. The sequence came from a man in his thirties or forties in good health.

The CDR3: CAISEMNQGDTQYF. In nucleotide form, the sequence is TGTGCCATCAGTGAGATGAACCAAGGAGATACGCAGTATTTT. The chain is encoded by TRBV10-3 joined to TRBJ2-3; no D gene can be assigned with confidence. Taken from cysteine to phenylalanine, the CDR3 has 14 residues. The kept DNA is CDR3 alone, 42 bases in frame from the first base. Sequences ENHRY (CDR1) and SYGVKD (CDR2) are obtained from the germline V gene. A distance of 11 bases separates the germline ends of V and J, which lose 2 bases and 5 bases respectively.